The 7 T cell receptor beta chains listed next were all sequenced from one sample in a study of blood T cell repertoires in COVID-19. Using immunoSEQ multiplex PCR, the repertoire was profiled, and TCRdb retains in-frame clones only, with some absent. The sample lists some 91,000 clones; around 78% were seen once. Source material: peripheral blood. The source of these receptors is a human donor in a cohort sampled during active COVID-19.

V gene TRBV24-1 combines with J gene TRBJ2-7, with 8 positions matching TRBD1. The trim removed 8 bases at V and 1 base at J, leaving 15 bases unmatched. CDR3 size: 17 residues. Germline V gene sequence: CDR1 KGHDR, CDR2 SFDVKD. The chain's CDR3 is CATTPTNDRQGSYEQYF. The DNA of the CDR3 is TGTGCCACCACCCCCACCAATGATCGACAGGGGTCCTACGAGCAGTACTTC.

This chain links TRBV19 with TRBJ1-5; no firm D call. V was cut by 2 bases and J by 5 bases, with 10 bases left in between. This CDR3 is built from 14 residues. Germline CDR1 LNHDA, CDR2 SQIVND (reference sequence). CDR3 bases: TGTGCCAGTAGTATAAACCGCAGCGATCAGCCCCAGCATTTT. It is translated as CASSINRSDQPQHF.

The CDR3 bases are TGCGCCAGCAGCTTGGCCCGGGAAGAGACCCAGTACTTC. This translates into CASSLAREETQYF. This chain connects TRBV5-1 to TRBJ2-5, with D uncertain. From germline, CDR1 is SGHRS and CDR2 YFSETQ. The CDR3 covers 13 residues. V lost 0 bases, J lost 3 bases, and 6 bases lay in between. Drawing the rest from reference TRBV5-1 and TRBJ2-5, the complete variable domain is KAGVTQTPRYLIKTRGQQVTLSCSPISGHRSVSWYQQTPGQGLQFLFEYFSETQRNKGNFPGRFSGRQFSNSRSEMNVSTLELGDSALYLCASSLAREETQYFGPGTRLLVL.

This clone appeared a few times. The chain joins TRBV30 to TRBJ2-5, with D perhaps TRBD2 (6 bases). V lost 1 base to trimming and J lost 2 bases, with 11 bases between them. The CDR3 is 14 amino acids. CDR1 and CDR2 (germline): GTSNPN, SVGIG (reference sequence). The CDR3 protein is CAWSGTGRQETQYF. The CDR3 DNA sequence: TGTGCCTGGAGTGGGACGGGGAGGCAAGAGACCCAGTACTTC.

This clone was seen only once. The chain's CDR3 is CASLSGRVYEQYF. Here the CDR3 DNA reads TGTGCCAGTCTTAGCGGGAGGGTCTACGAGCAGTACTTC. The chain has TRBV28 and TRBJ2-7; 11 bases are a match to TRBD2. The V and J ends lost 9 bases and 3 bases, in that order; junction bases with no gene match: 4. The length of the CDR3 is 13 residues. The germline gives CDR1 MDHEN, CDR2 SYDVKM.

This clone has a single count. This sequence joins TRBV19 and TRBJ2-2; TRBD2 aligns across 11 bases. J gave up 3 bases and V 5 bases, and 5 bases lay outside the gene matches. This CDR3 comprises 16 residues. Germline V gene data show CDR1 as LNHDA and CDR2 as SQIVND (reference sequence). The CDR3 sequence: CASSVIAGGYTGELFF. CDR3 sequence (DNA): TGTGCCAGTAGTGTTATAGCGGGAGGGTACACCGGGGAGCTGTTTTTT.

A few counts support this clone. This chain uses TRBV7-9 with TRBJ1-5; unclear D gene. The length of the CDR3 is 16 residues. Looked up from germline, CDR1 is SEHNR and CDR2 is FQNEAQ (reference sequence). Deletions cut 5 bases from V and 6 bases from J, with 20 bases between. DNA for the CDR3: TGTGCCAGCAGCAAAGAGGGCAGCTGGGAGGTTCAGCCCCAGCATTTT. Translating gives CASSKEGSWEVQPQHF.